What follows describes a single T cell receptor (beta chain). Per the study methods: Reference gene primer amplification in the assay estimated nucleated cell counts. Repertoires were generated with immunoSEQ multiplex PCR, while TCRdb's copy carries only in-frame clones and drops some. D and trimming come from the DNA, and the V and J calls and clone size come from that table. The sample records over 100,000 clones, around 87% being singletons. This record belongs to a study of blood T cell repertoires in COVID-19. Study context: The study drew acute and convalescent COVID-19 samples from the United States, Italy and Spain. The cDNA or gDNA used as material had been derived from T cells, B-cell-depleted T cells, or PBMCs.

The junction had 11 bases not matched to a gene; V was cut back by 1 base and J by 7 bases. CDR1 and CDR2 from the germline V gene are SGHKS and YYEKEE (reference sequence). The CDR3 has 17 amino acids. Sequencing used peripheral blood. The TCR comes from a man in his fifties with active COVID-19. The rearrangement links TRBV5-5 to TRBJ2-7, with TRBD2 identical over 13 bases. The CDR3 loop is CASSLWPTSGGAEEQYF. CDR3 nucleotide sequence: TGTGCCAGCAGCTTGTGGCCCACTAGCGGGGGGGCCGAGGAGCAGTACTTC.